This T cell receptor (beta chain) was identified during a study of shared clonotypes between healthy human individuals. As for the study in general: Donors consisted of a couple of women and a few men between 18 and 49. CD4 naive cells filled three plates per donor, CD4 memory three, CD8 naive two and CD8 memory one.

Study findings and constraints: All-four-donor shared clonotypes had higher generation probabilities than non-shared clonotypes did.

In the naive CD8 group, cells lacked CD45RO and were positively selected for CCR7, so terminally differentiated effector memory CD45RA+ cells were left out. Those who donated were healthy HIV-negative adults, with no recent acute infections or vaccinations reported. TCRdb's copy holds only in-frame clones and misses some; the assay was immunoSEQ multiplex PCR. The sample includes 1.5 million to 2.5 million clones, approximately 94% of them seen just once. The CDR3 is made up of 17 amino acids. Germline-derived CDR1 and CDR2 are SNHLY and FYNNEI. Trimming removed 1 base from V and 5 bases from J; junction bases left unmatched: 10. About this clone: Its antigen is unknown.

The chain employs TRBV2 and TRBJ2-2, with 7 bases matching TRBD2. This sequence originates from a man younger than 30 in good health. The sample comprised naive CD8+ T cells sorted from blood. CDR3 DNA sequence: TGTGCCAGCAGTGAAGAGGCTAGCGGATCAACGACCGGGGAGCTGTTTTTT. Its translation: CASSEEASGSTTGELFF.